What follows are 5 T cell receptor beta chains derived from one specimen sequenced in a study of regulatory T cells in long-lasting Graves disease. According to the study, TCR beta libraries were built with iRepertoire HTBI primers and CDR3-region Arm-PCR. MiXCR was run by TCRdb on the multiplex PCR reads, yielding one entry per CDR3 protein. The table lists roughly 450,000 distinct CDR3 sequences, less than 25% of them singletons, with around 24% in the top ten. Regarding time point: persistent/refractory GD, antithyroid drugs over 5 years with positive TRAb. Isolated PBMC RNA provided the starting material for the TCR library. The sequencing here drew on peripheral blood mononuclear cells (PBMCs), taken when the disease was refractory, from a patient treated with antithyroid drugs. These TCRs come from a female donor with Graves disease.

The CDR3 nucleotides are TGTGCCAGCAGCTTAGCTGCGGGACTAGCGGGAGGATCACAAGAGACCCAGTACTTC. This gives the protein CASSLAAGLAGGSQETQYF. The chain uses TRBV7-9 and TRBJ2-5, with 15 bases identical to TRBD2. This CDR3 has 19 residues. The J segment lost 2 bases and the V segment lost 0 bases, leaving 7 bases of the junction unmatched. Germline V gives CDR1 SEHNR, CDR2 FQNEAQ (reference sequence).

The chain is built from TRBV6-1 and TRBJ1-2; TRBD1 is a possible D gene (5 bases). V lost 3 bases and J 5 bases, leaving 13 bases between the germline ends. This CDR3 is built from 14 residues. CDR1 MNHNS and CDR2 SASEGT come from the germline V gene. The CDR3 protein is CASSDGGGFYGYTF. The CDR3 nucleotides are TGTGCCAGCAGTGATGGGGGGGGTTTTTATGGCTACACCTTC.

This clonotype was seen a handful of times. A much larger clone sits a single nucleotide away, making a read error possible. V and J are TRBV25-1 and TRBJ1-2; TRBD1 aligns across 9 bases. The ends lost 6 bases at V and 7 bases at J; junction bases unmatched: 18. The CDR3 covers 17 residues. Per the germline V gene, CDR1 is MGHDK and CDR2 is SYGVNS. The CDR3 here is CASSLDRGKWVHCGYTF. The CDR3 region has the DNA TGTGCCAGCAGCCTGGACAGGGGAAAATGGGTCCACTGTGGCTACACCTTC.

The J gene is TRBJ1-6, the V gene TRBV3-1; 8 bases are shared with TRBD1. The CDR3 loop spans 14 amino acids. Germline trimming cut 1 base from V and 10 bases from J; bases unmatched to any gene: 3. Germline V lookup: CDR1 LGHDT, CDR2 YNNKEL (reference sequence). The CDR3, as DNA: TGTGCCAGCAGCCAAGGCACAGGGGGGTCACCCCTCCACTTT. Translating gives CASSQGTGGSPLHF.

V and J are TRBV30 and TRBJ2-7; TRBD2 matches at 7 bases. The CDR3 runs 14 residues. Germline V CDR1 and CDR2: GTSNPN, SVGIG (reference sequence). J lost 0 bases, V lost 3 bases, and 5 bases had no gene match. The CDR3 DNA reads as TGTGCCTGGAGAGGGGACTACAGCTCCTACGAGCAGTACTTC. It translates to CAWRGDYSSYEQYF. The full variable domain, with the rest looked up from reference TRBV30 and TRBJ2-7, is SQTIHQWPATLVQPVGSPLSLECTVEGTSNPNLYWYRQAAGRGLQLLFYSVGIGQISSEVPQNLSASRPQDRQFILSSKKLLLSDSGFYLCAWRGDYSSYEQYFGPGTRLTVT.